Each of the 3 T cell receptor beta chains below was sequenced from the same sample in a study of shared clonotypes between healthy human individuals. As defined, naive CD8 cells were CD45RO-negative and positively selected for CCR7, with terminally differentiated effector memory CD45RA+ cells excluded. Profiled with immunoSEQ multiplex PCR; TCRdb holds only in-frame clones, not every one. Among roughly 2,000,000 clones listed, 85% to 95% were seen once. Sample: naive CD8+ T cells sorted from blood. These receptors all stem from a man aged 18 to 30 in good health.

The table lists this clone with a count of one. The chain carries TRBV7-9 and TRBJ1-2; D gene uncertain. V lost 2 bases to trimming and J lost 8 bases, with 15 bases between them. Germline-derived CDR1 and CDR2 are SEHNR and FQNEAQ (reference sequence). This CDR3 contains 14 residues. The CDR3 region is CASSLLMAESGYTF. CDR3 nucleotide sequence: TGTGCCAGCAGCTTACTAATGGCAGAATCAGGCTACACCTTC. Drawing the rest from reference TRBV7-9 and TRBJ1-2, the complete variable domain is DTGVSQNPRHKITKRGQNVTFRCDPISEHNRLYWYRQTLGQGPEFLTYFQNEAQLEKSRLLSDRFSAERPKGSFSTLEIQRTEQGDSAMYLCASSLLMAESGYTFGSGTRLTVV.

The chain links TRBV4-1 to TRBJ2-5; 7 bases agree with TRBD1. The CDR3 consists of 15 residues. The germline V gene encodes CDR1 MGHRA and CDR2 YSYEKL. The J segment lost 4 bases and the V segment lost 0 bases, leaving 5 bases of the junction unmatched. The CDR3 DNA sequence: TGCGCCAGCAGCCAAGATCCGACAGGGCCAGAGACCCAGTACTTC. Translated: CASSQDPTGPETQYF.

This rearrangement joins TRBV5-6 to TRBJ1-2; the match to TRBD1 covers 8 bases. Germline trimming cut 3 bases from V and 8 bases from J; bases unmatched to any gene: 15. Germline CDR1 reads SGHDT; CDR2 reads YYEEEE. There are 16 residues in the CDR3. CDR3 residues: CASSWAETGDAFGYTF. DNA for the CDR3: TGTGCCAGCAGCTGGGCAGAGACAGGGGATGCATTCGGCTACACCTTC.